One sample yielded the 18 T cell receptor beta chains listed below, sequenced in a study of beta chain features in type 1 diabetes. Points from the study as a whole: Shortening of TCRB CDR3s, moderate but significant, appeared in all four CD4+ subsets of Type 1 diabetes patients.

These receptors lack a known antigen. The isolated RNA, all of it, was reverse transcribed, so expressed TCRB transcripts were what got sequenced. Clones were sequenced by immunoSEQ multiplex PCR, and TCRdb holds only the in-frame ones, with some missing. The table records about 160,000 clones, around 8.4% of them present only once. Input material: central memory CD4+ T cells from blood. Receptors were obtained from a young woman with type 1 diabetes.

This clone has a handful of counts. This sequence joins TRBV6-5 and TRBJ2-1, with D possibly matching TRBD2 (6 bases). CDR1 is MNHEY, CDR2 SVGAGI, per germline. The CDR3 spans 16 residues. The ends were cut back, 0 bases at V and 4 bases at J, with 13 bases in the middle. This CDR3 reads CASSYSGGSGYNEQFF. DNA of the CDR3: TGTGCCAGCAGTTACTCAGGAGGGTCGGGTTACAATGAGCAGTTCTTC.

V is TRBV11-3 and J is TRBJ2-2; D perhaps matches TRBD2 (6 bases). The V and J ends lost 6 bases and 7 bases respectively, with 12 bases between them. The CDR3 is made up of 13 amino acids. Germline V gene lookup returns CDR1 SGHNT and CDR2 YENEEA. The CDR3: CASSPRRDGELFF. The CDR3 bases are TGTGCCAGCAGTCCCCGGAGGGACGGGGAGCTGTTTTTT.

This rearrangement joins TRBV6-5 to TRBJ1-2; D may be TRBD1 (5 bases). This CDR3 is built from 13 residues. The V gene's germline CDR1 is MNHEY and CDR2 SVGAGI. V gave up 5 bases and J gave up 10 bases, with 17 bases separating them. CDR3: CASSTPGPGHYTF. CDR3 DNA sequence: TGTGCCAGCAGTACCCCAGGGCCCGGTCACTACACCTTC.

The chain couples TRBV11-3 to TRBJ1-1; unclear D gene. This CDR3 has 13 residues. Germline CDR1 is SGHNT and CDR2 is YENEEA. Trimming cost V 2 bases and J 7 bases, with 11 bases left between them. The CDR3 loop reads CASSLFGTGEAFF. CDR3 nucleotides: TGTGCCAGCAGCTTATTTGGCACGGGTGAAGCTTTCTTT.

This clone was counted only a few times. This chain joins TRBV2 and TRBJ1-5, with 8 nucleotides matching TRBD1. The CDR3 covers 16 residues. Per germline, CDR1 SNHLY and CDR2 FYNNEI. Losses at the gene ends were 6 bases for V and 0 bases for J; bases not matched to a gene: 7. Here the CDR3 DNA reads TGTGCCAGCAGGGGAGACAGGGGTAGTAGCAATCAGCCCCAGCATTTT. Translating it yields CASRGDRGSSNQPQHF.

CDR3 nucleotides: TGTGCCAGCATCCTTGCGGGCTCCTACAATGAGCAGTTCTTC. Protein product: CASILAGSYNEQFF. J is TRBJ2-1 and V is TRBV6-5, with a weak D call TRBD2 (5 bases). This CDR3 has 14 residues. CDR1 MNHEY and CDR2 SVGAGI come from the germline V gene. The V and J ends lost 7 bases and 0 bases respectively, with 10 bases between them.

This clone was recorded only once. This rearrangement joins TRBV6-6 to TRBJ2-1; 11 bases agree with TRBD2. The V and J ends lost 5 bases and 6 bases, in that order; junction bases with no gene match: 6. The germline gives CDR1 MNHNY, CDR2 SVGAGI (reference sequence). The CDR3 has 15 amino acids. The CDR3 protein is CASSMLAGGPNEQFF. CDR3 nucleotide sequence: TGTGCCAGCAGTATGCTAGCGGGAGGTCCCAATGAGCAGTTCTTC.

The genes are TRBV4-1 and TRBJ1-1; TRBD1 agrees at 7 bases. The CDR3 covers 14 residues. Unmatched junction bases numbered 3, after V lost 4 bases and J lost 1 base. Germline-derived CDR1 and CDR2 are MGHRA and YSYEKL. CDR3: CASSPWTGNTEAFF. The DNA for the CDR3 is TGCGCCAGCAGCCCCTGGACAGGGAACACTGAAGCTTTCTTT.

CDR3 sequence (DNA): TGCGCCAGCAGCTCAGACAGGGTGCAGGAGCAGTTCTTC. It translates to CASSSDRVQEQFF. The chain is built from TRBV5-1 and TRBJ2-1; 7 positions match TRBD1. Germline CDR1 reads SGHRS; CDR2 reads YFSETQ. The CDR3 sequence is 13 residues long. Trimming took 3 bases from V and 10 from J; bases not matched to a gene: 7.

This clone was seen more than once but under ten times. This chain links TRBV2 with TRBJ2-2, with 7 bases matching TRBD1. CDR3 size: 16 residues. The V segment lost 5 bases and the J segment 1 base; nucleotides outside the gene matches: 7. Looked up from germline, CDR1 is SNHLY and CDR2 is FYNNEI. CDR3 in amino acids: CASSPPDRKNTGELFF. The CDR3 DNA follows: TGTGCCAGCAGTCCACCGGACAGGAAGAACACCGGGGAGCTGTTTTTT.

This clone was seen at least ten times. The chain has TRBV29-1 and TRBJ2-7; 7 nucleotides line up with TRBD1. Looked up from germline, CDR1 is SQVTM and CDR2 is ANQGSEA. There are 14 residues in the CDR3. Losses at the gene ends were 7 bases for V and 6 bases for J; bases not matched to a gene: 15. CDR3 protein: CSGALNRQGAEQYF. The CDR3 DNA reads as TGCAGCGGCGCACTTAATCGACAGGGTGCCGAGCAGTACTTC.

The J gene is TRBJ1-1, the V gene TRBV5-1; 7 nucleotides match TRBD1. Germline V gives CDR1 SGHRS, CDR2 YFSETQ. The CDR3 has 14 amino acids. After removal of 1 base from V and 5 bases from J, the junction contained 5 bases not matched to a gene. The CDR3 here is CASSLYTGDTEAFF. The CDR3 DNA sequence: TGCGCCAGCAGCTTGTATACAGGGGATACTGAAGCTTTCTTT.

The chain employs TRBV30 and TRBJ1-5; a weak D match, TRBD1 (5 bases). Germline loops: CDR1 GTSNPN, CDR2 SVGIG (reference sequence). CDR3 length: 13 amino acids. V was clipped by 1 base and J by 3 bases, with 7 bases between them. The CDR3 coding sequence is TGTGCCTGGAGTGGGGGCCTCAATCAGCCCCAGCATTTT. It yields the protein CAWSGGLNQPQHF.

The chain carries TRBV11-2 and TRBJ2-7, with 11 nucleotides matching TRBD2. Germline lookup yields CDR1 SGHAT and CDR2 FQNNGV. The CDR3 consists of 14 residues. V trimming: 4 bases; J trimming: 3 bases; junction bases outside the gene matches: 2. The CDR3 DNA sequence: TGTGCCAGCAGCTCCCTAGCGGGAGGCTACGAGCAGTACTTC. Its protein is CASSSLAGGYEQYF.

This clone has more than one count but fewer than ten. V and J are TRBV7-8 and TRBJ1-5, with 8 positions matching TRBD1. V was clipped by 3 bases and J by 2 bases; unmatched bases: 6. CDR1 is SGHVS and CDR2 is FQNEAQ in the germline V gene. This CDR3 region has 16 residues. CDR3: CASSFRTGTGNQPQHF. The CDR3 coding sequence is TGTGCCAGCAGCTTCCGGACAGGGACAGGCAATCAGCCCCAGCATTTT.

In its sample, this clone was seen a few times. The chain has TRBV7-2 and TRBJ1-2; D is unresolved. This CDR3 contains 11 residues. Germline loops: CDR1 SGHTA, CDR2 FQGNSA. Trimming removed 3 bases from V and 6 bases from J, with 5 bases in between. CDR3 sequence reads: CASSFSHGYTF. The CDR3 nucleotides are TGTGCCAGCAGCTTCAGTCATGGCTACACCTTC.

This clone showed up just a few times. This chain links TRBV6-5 with TRBJ2-7, with a possible D match to TRBD1 (5 bases). The CDR3 covers 13 residues. Germline loops: CDR1 MNHEY, CDR2 SVGAGI. V was cut by 8 bases and J by 2 bases, with 13 bases left in between. The CDR3 spells CASGNRPPYEQYF. Here the CDR3 DNA reads TGTGCCAGCGGAAACAGGCCACCCTACGAGCAGTACTTC.

CDR3 nucleotides: TGTGCCTGGAGTCTATTCTACGAGCAGTACTTC. Its translation: CAWSLFYEQYF. The chain employs TRBV30 and TRBJ2-7; unclear D gene. The CDR3 extends over 11 amino acids. CDR1 and CDR2 (germline): GTSNPN, SVGIG (reference sequence). The ends were cut back, 2 bases at V and 3 bases at J, with 5 bases in the middle.